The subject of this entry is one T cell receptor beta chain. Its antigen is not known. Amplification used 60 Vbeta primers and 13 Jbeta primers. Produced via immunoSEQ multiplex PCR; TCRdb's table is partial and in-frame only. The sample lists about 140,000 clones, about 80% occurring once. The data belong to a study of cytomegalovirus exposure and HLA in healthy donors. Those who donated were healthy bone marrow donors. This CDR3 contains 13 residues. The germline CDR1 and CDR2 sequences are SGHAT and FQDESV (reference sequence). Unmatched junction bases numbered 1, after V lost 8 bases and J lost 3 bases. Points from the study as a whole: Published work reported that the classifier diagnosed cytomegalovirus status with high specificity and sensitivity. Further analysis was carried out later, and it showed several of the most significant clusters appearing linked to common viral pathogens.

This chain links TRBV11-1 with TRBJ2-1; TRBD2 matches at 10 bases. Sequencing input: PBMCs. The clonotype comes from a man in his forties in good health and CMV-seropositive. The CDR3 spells CASASGGYNEQFF. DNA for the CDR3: TGTGCCAGCGCTAGCGGGGGCTACAATGAGCAGTTCTTC.